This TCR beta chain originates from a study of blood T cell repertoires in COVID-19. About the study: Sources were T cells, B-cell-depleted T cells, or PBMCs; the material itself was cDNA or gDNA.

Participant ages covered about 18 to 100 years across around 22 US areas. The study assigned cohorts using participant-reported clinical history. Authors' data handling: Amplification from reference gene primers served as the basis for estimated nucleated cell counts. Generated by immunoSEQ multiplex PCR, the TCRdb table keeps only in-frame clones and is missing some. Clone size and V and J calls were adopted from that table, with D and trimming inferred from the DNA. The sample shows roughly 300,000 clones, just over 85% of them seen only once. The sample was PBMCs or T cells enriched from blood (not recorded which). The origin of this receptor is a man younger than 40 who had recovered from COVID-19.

CDR3 nucleotide sequence: TGTGCCAGCAGGGGCGGGGGCACAGATACGCAGTATTTT. Translation gives CASRGGGTDTQYF. This sequence joins TRBV11-2 and TRBJ2-3; a weak D match, TRBD2 (6 bases). Trimming took off 6 bases at V and 1 base at J, with 8 bases between the two ends. CDR1 is SGHAT and CDR2 is FQNNGV in the germline V gene. The CDR3 sequence is 13 residues long.